The 18 T cell receptor beta chains below were found in one sample sequenced in a study of blood T cell repertoires in COVID-19. The table came from immunoSEQ multiplex PCR; TCRdb's copy has only in-frame clones and leaves some out. The profile shows 200,000 to 250,000 clones, almost 90% of them singletons. Material for sequencing was peripheral blood. The receptor set was obtained from a man between 18 and 29 years old with active or convalescent COVID-19.

The chain combines TRBV10-1 with TRBJ2-7; no firm D call. This CDR3 contains 15 residues. Trimming removed 3 bases at V and 1 base at J, with 13 bases between. Germline lookup yields CDR1 WNHNN and CDR2 SYGVQD (reference sequence). The CDR3 DNA reads as TGCGCCAGCAGTGATGGTGGTGGGCGTTCCTACGAGCAGTACTTC. The encoded protein is CASSDGGGRSYEQYF.

The chain has TRBV5-1 and TRBJ2-1; D gene ambiguous. The CDR3 is 17 residues long. CDR1 SGHRS and CDR2 YFSETQ come from the germline V gene. V shed 5 bases and J shed 0 bases, with 18 bases lying between them. The CDR3 sequence: CASSSIGSMSSYNEQFF. DNA of the CDR3: TGCGCCAGCAGTAGTATCGGGTCGATGAGCTCCTACAATGAGCAGTTCTTC.

The chain recombines TRBV18 with TRBJ2-5; 11 bases are a match to TRBD2. The CDR3 sequence is 15 residues long. The germline V gene encodes CDR1 KGHSH and CDR2 LQKENI. Trimming cost V 6 bases and J 5 bases; bases outside gene matches: 8. The CDR3 DNA reads as TGTGCCAGCTCCGTCATAGCGGGAGGGTCGGAGACCCAGTACTTC. It is translated as CASSVIAGGSETQYF.

The CDR3 DNA reads TGCGCCAGCAGCTTTGGACAGGGCGGCTACGAGCAGTACTTC. It yields the protein CASSFGQGGYEQYF. The gene calls are TRBV5-1 and TRBJ2-7; TRBD1 agrees at 8 bases. Germline V gene data show CDR1 as SGHRS and CDR2 as YFSETQ. This CDR3 is built from 14 residues. The J segment lost 3 bases and the V segment lost 2 bases, leaving 4 bases of the junction unmatched.

The chain links TRBV19 to TRBJ2-7, with a possible D match to TRBD2 (7 bases). V lost 3 bases and J lost 3, with 15 bases in between. Germline lookup yields CDR1 LNHDA and CDR2 SQIVND (reference sequence). The CDR3 consists of 15 residues. CDR3 sequence: CASSIWGGQDYEQYF. CDR3 DNA sequence: TGTGCCAGTAGTATTTGGGGGGGCCAAGACTACGAGCAGTACTTC.

The J gene is TRBJ2-1, the V gene TRBV14; 8 nucleotides match TRBD2. V lost 3 bases and J lost 0; bases outside the gene matches: 4. This CDR3 contains 16 residues. The germline CDR1 and CDR2 sequences are SGHDN and FVKESK. CDR3 protein: CASSQHSGSSYNEQFF. DNA for the CDR3: TGTGCCAGCAGCCAGCACAGCGGGAGCTCCTACAATGAGCAGTTCTTC.

This clone was seen a single time. The chain has TRBV9 and TRBJ1-5, with a weak D call TRBD1 (6 bases). Germline CDR1 and CDR2: SGDLS and YYNGEE. The CDR3 totals 15 residues. V lost 1 base, J lost 4 bases, and 12 bases lay in between. Written as DNA, the CDR3 is TGTGCCAGCAGCGTACACGGGGGGCCGAATCAGCCCCAGCATTTT. This sequence encodes CASSVHGGPNQPQHF.

The chain employs TRBV14 and TRBJ1-1; 7 bases are a match to TRBD1. Looked up from germline, CDR1 is SGHDN and CDR2 is FVKESK. V lost 1 base, J lost 1 base, and 3 bases stayed unmatched. The CDR3 totals 15 residues. CDR3 sequence: CASSQVPGGNTEAFF. DNA for the CDR3: TGTGCCAGCAGCCAAGTTCCAGGGGGGAACACTGAAGCTTTCTTT.

J is TRBJ1-2 and V is TRBV4-3; D gene unclear. The CDR3 has 15 residues. Germline CDR1 LGHNA, CDR2 YSLEER. Deletions cut 0 bases from V and 2 bases from J, with 10 bases between. CDR3: CASSQDAGANYGYTF. CDR3 nucleotides: TGCGCCAGCAGCCAAGACGCCGGAGCGAACTATGGCTACACCTTC.

This chain connects TRBV20-1 to TRBJ1-3; D is perhaps TRBD1 (6 bases). Germline CDR1 and CDR2: DFQATT and SNEGSKA (reference sequence). Trimming cost V 3 bases and J 5 bases, with 20 bases left between them. The CDR3 has 16 amino acids. CDR3 bases: TGCAGTGCTAGTCCCGATACAGGGTTCTCGCGAAACACCATATATTTT. Its translation: CSASPDTGFSRNTIYF.

This sequence joins TRBV7-2 and TRBJ2-3; D gene unclear. The V end lost 7 bases, the J end lost 0 bases, and 11 bases lay between the germline ends. Germline lookup yields CDR1 SGHTA and CDR2 FQGNSA. The CDR3 is 14 amino acids. CDR3: CASTKTLSTDTQYF. For the CDR3, the DNA is TGTGCCAGCACCAAGACACTCAGCACAGATACGCAGTATTTT.

The rearrangement joins TRBV19 to TRBJ1-2, with D tentatively TRBD1 (5 bases). The CDR3 length is 14 residues. Germline lookup yields CDR1 LNHDA and CDR2 SQIVND (reference sequence). V gave up 3 bases and J gave up 2 bases, with 10 bases separating them. CDR3 sequence (DNA): TGTGCCAGTAGTATCCCGACAGTCAACTATGGCTACACCTTC. It specifies CASSIPTVNYGYTF. Using reference TRBV19 and TRBJ1-2 for the parts outside the CDR3, the full variable domain is DGGITQSPKYLFRKEGQNVTLSCEQNLNHDAMYWYRQDPGQGLRLIYYSQIVNDFQKGDIAEGYSVSREKKESFPLTVTSAQKNPTAFYLCASSIPTVNYGYTFGSGTRLTVV.

The CDR3 DNA reads TGTGCCAGCAGCGTCGGACAGGGTTCATCCGGGGCCAACGTCCTGACTTTC. It translates to CASSVGQGSSGANVLTF. This chain links TRBV9 with TRBJ2-6; 8 positions match TRBD1. Germline CDR1 SGDLS, CDR2 YYNGEE. With 2 bases clipped from V and 4 bases from J, the junction kept 8 bases outside the gene matches. CDR3 length equals 17 residues.

This sequence joins TRBV30 and TRBJ1-3; a weak D match, TRBD1 (6 bases). Trimming took 0 bases from V and 6 from J, leaving 15 bases between them. The CDR3 runs to 15 residues. Per germline, CDR1 GTSNPN and CDR2 SVGIG (reference sequence). The CDR3 region is CAWSVLGTLENTIYF. CDR3 DNA sequence: TGTGCCTGGAGTGTACTCGGGACATTGGAAAACACCATATATTTT.

The chain is built from TRBV25-1 and TRBJ2-2; 7 bases are a match to TRBD1. J gave up 7 bases and V 6 bases, and 14 bases lay outside the gene matches. CDR1 is MGHDK, CDR2 SYGVNS, per germline. CDR3 size: 16 residues. CDR3 DNA: TGTGCCAGCAGCGTCCCCGGGACAGCTAGTGGCGGGGAGCTGTTTTTT. As protein: CASSVPGTASGGELFF.

J is TRBJ2-3 and V is TRBV7-3; 10 bases fit TRBD1. This CDR3 is 15 amino acids long. Germline loops: CDR1 SGHTA, CDR2 FQGTGA. Trimming took 4 bases from V and 5 from J; bases not matched to a gene: 6. CDR3 residues: CASSSGTGVGDTQYF. The CDR3 coding sequence is TGTGCCAGCAGCTCTGGGACAGGGGTTGGAGATACGCAGTATTTT.

J is TRBJ2-5 and V is TRBV14; 15 nucleotides line up with TRBD2. The V segment lost 1 base and the J segment 6 bases; nucleotides outside the gene matches: 12. CDR1 is SGHDN and CDR2 is FVKESK in the germline V gene. The CDR3 is 19 amino acids. This CDR3 is CASSQGLGLAGGPIKTQYF. The CDR3 DNA follows: TGTGCCAGCAGCCAAGGACTCGGACTAGCGGGAGGGCCTATAAAGACCCAGTACTTC.

This chain connects TRBV19 to TRBJ1-1, with D possibly being TRBD1 (5 bases). The CDR3 is 14 amino acids. The germline CDR1 and CDR2 sequences are LNHDA and SQIVND (reference sequence). Trimming stripped 2 bases from V and 6 bases from J, with 13 bases between. Here the CDR3 reads CASSIKGPGAEAFF. In DNA, the CDR3 is TGTGCCAGTAGTATAAAGGGGCCGGGCGCTGAAGCTTTCTTT.